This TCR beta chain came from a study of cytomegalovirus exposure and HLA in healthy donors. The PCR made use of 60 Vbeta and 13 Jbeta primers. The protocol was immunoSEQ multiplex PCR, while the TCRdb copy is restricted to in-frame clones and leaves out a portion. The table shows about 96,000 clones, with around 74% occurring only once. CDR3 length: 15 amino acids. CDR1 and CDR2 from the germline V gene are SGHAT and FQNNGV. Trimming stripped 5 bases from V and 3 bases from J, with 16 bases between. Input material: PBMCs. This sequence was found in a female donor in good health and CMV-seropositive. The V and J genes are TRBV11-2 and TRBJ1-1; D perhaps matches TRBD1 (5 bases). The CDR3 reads CASSPRAGPDTEAFF. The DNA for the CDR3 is TGTGCCAGCAGCCCTCGGGCGGGGCCGGACACTGAAGCTTTCTTT.